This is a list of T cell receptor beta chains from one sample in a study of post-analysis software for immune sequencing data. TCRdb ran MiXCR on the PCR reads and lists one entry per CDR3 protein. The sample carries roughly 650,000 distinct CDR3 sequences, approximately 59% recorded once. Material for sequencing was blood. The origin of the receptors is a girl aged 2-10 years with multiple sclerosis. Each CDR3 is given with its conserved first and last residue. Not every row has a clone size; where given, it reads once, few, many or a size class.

CDR3: CASSLAGDNNSPLHF
J: TRBJ1-6
size: NA
V: TRBV12-3/TRBV12-4

CDR3: CASSFNIIGTQYF
J: TRBJ2-5
size: few
V: TRBV12-3/TRBV12-4

CDR3: CASGRGEQYF
J: TRBJ2-5
size: NA
V: TRBV12-3/TRBV12-4

CDR3: CASSAPGNTEAFF
J: TRBJ1-1
size: few
V: TRBV12-3/TRBV12-4

CDR3: CASSPVGYTQYF
J: TRBJ2-3
size: NA
V: TRBV7-2

CDR3: CASSPVVRSNQPQHF
J: TRBJ1-5
size: few
V: TRBV6-5

CDR3: CASSPTVRYGYTF
J: TRBJ1-2
size: NA
V: TRBV12-3/TRBV12-4

CDR3: CASSIPTGAGGETQYF
J: TRBJ2-5
size: NA
V: TRBV10-2

CDR3: CSVAQGEAFF
J: TRBJ1-1
size: NA
V: TRBV29-1

CDR3: CAISESTGLPAYNEQFF
J: TRBJ2-1
size: NA
V: TRBV10-3